The TCR beta chain under discussion was sequenced for a study of blood T cell repertoires in COVID-19 (dated by TCRdb to 2020 to 2022). With respect to the entire study: The collaborator samples originated in the United States, Italy and Spain and spanned the acute and convalescent phases of COVID-19. The prospective study material was composed of cDNA or gDNA derived from T cells, B-cell-depleted T cells, or PBMCs. The dataset comprised deeply sampled blood TCRbeta repertoires from subjects exposed to, actively infected with, or recovered from COVID-19. The repertoires were made available in a free public database intended to serve as a resource for research on the immune response to SARS-CoV-2. Samples were obtained from the ongoing ImmuneRACE study (first 160 participants) and from 1,000 to 1,500 subjects provided by 6 global collaborators. A de-identified subject ID, COVID-19 status, age in years and sex were almost always included in the sample metadata. HLA class I and class II types, where available, came from metadata supplied by the sample provider rather than from assay-based typing. The research as a whole found: Clinical and demographic metadata were provided uncurated, with the amount varying by source and participant.

Each collaborating institution followed its own protocols to collect whole blood in K2EDTA tubes. Collaborator samples were shipped for TCRbeta analysis as frozen whole blood, isolated PBMCs, or DNA extracted from either sample type. TCRbeta CDR3 regions were amplified from genomic DNA by means of the immunoSEQ Assay, a bias-controlled multiplex PCR. As for how the authors treated the data: The number of nucleated cells in each sample was estimated by amplification of reference gene primers within the assay. Sequence reads were collapsed and filtered to measure the absolute abundance of every unique TCRbeta CDR3 rearrangement. For each sample, productive Simpson clonality was calculated as the square root of Simpson's diversity index over productive rearrangements. TCRdb's version of the immuneACCESS table is confined to in-frame rearrangements and falls short of the full clone set. An unresolved V gene accounts for under half of the shortfall where checked; the remainder is of unknown origin. Clone size and the V and J calls come from that table; the DNA yielded D and trimming. Across this sample there are more than 250,000 clones, with over 75% seen only once. The ten largest make up 4.5% to 6% of the sample.

As concerns this clone: It has no known antigen specificity. No qualities accompany the bases; no much larger clone lies one base away.

At the junction V is shortened by 3 bases and J by 1 base, with 16 bases in between. CDR1 MNHEY and CDR2 SMNVEV are derived from the germline V gene (reference sequence). From cysteine to phenylalanine, the CDR3 is 16 amino acids long. Only the CDR3 region is kept as DNA, spanning 48 bases read in frame from base 1. The sample consisted of peripheral blood. This clonotype was sampled from a man in his forties or fifties with active or convalescent COVID-19. In this chain, TRBV27 is recombined with TRBJ2-7, and possibly TRBD2, on 5 matching bases. The bases are TGTGCCAGCAGTTTCTGGACTCCCAGTGGGTCCTACGAGCAGTACTTC. Its protein is CASSFWTPSGSYEQYF.